This TCR beta chain was profiled in a study of blood T cell repertoires in COVID-19. Overall study: COVID-19 samples from acute and convalescent phases originated in the United States, Italy and Spain. T cells, B-cell-depleted T cells, or PBMCs provided the cDNA or gDNA that served as material.

Under the authors' procedure: Researchers report that nucleated cell counts were estimated from reference gene primer amplification. The protocol was immunoSEQ multiplex PCR, while the TCRdb copy is restricted to in-frame clones and leaves out a portion. The V and J calls and clone size were taken over from that table, and D and trimming were inferred from the DNA. Of just under 65,000 clones listed, 65% to 80% are singletons. The CDR3 runs to 14 residues. The ends lost 5 bases at V and 5 bases at J; junction bases unmatched: 6. Germline V lookup: CDR1 MNHEY, CDR2 SVGAGI. This chain connects TRBV6-5 to TRBJ2-3, with 8 bases lining up with TRBD1. The source material was peripheral blood. The TCR sequence derives from a human donor in a cohort sampled during active COVID-19. The CDR3 loop reads CASSRTGYQDTQYF. In DNA form, the CDR3 reads TGTGCCAGCAGTCGGACAGGGTATCAAGATACGCAGTATTTT.